What follows are 14 T cell receptor beta chains derived from one specimen sequenced in a study of blood T cell repertoires in COVID-19. This table comes from immunoSEQ multiplex PCR, and its TCRdb copy is limited to in-frame clones, with some not included. The sample yields under 250,000 clones, approximately 86% seen once. Sequencing was carried out using peripheral blood. These receptors came from a woman aged 55-69 years who had recovered from COVID-19.

V is TRBV5-6 and J is TRBJ2-5, with TRBD1 matching 9 bases. Losses at the gene ends were 1 base for V and 4 bases for J; bases not matched to a gene: 11. The CDR3 spans 17 residues. Per germline, CDR1 SGHDT and CDR2 YYEEEE. The CDR3 loop reads CASSLLQGALLAETQYF. CDR3 nucleotides: TGTGCCAGCAGCTTGCTACAGGGGGCGCTTTTGGCAGAGACCCAGTACTTC.

This sequence joins TRBV5-1 and TRBJ1-3, with D perhaps matching TRBD1 (6 bases). This CDR3 has 15 amino acids. V dropped 3 bases and J dropped 3 bases, with 13 bases sitting between them. In germline, CDR1 is SGHRS, CDR2 YFSETQ. The CDR3 sequence: CASSWGPGDGNTIYF. CDR3 DNA sequence: TGCGCCAGCAGCTGGGGGCCGGGCGATGGAAACACCATATATTTT.

This chain's CDR3 is CASSAMTGGEKLFF. Written as DNA, the CDR3 is TGTGCCAGCAGCGCAATGACAGGAGGTGAAAAACTGTTTTTT. The chain joins TRBV3-1 (or the pseudogene TRBV3-2) to TRBJ1-4, with TRBD1 as a possible D gene (6 bases). Trimming cost V 5 bases and J 7 bases, with 14 bases left between them. Per germline, CDR1 LGHDT and CDR2 YNNKEL (reference sequence). The length of the CDR3 is 14 residues.

The chain employs TRBV6-5 and TRBJ2-2; 7 nucleotides match TRBD2. This CDR3 spans 15 amino acids. The V gene's germline CDR1 is MNHEY and CDR2 SVGAGI. J gave up 7 bases and V 7 bases, and 12 bases lay outside the gene matches. CDR3 bases: TGTGCCAGCATTGCCGGGAGGTCGAGGGGCGGGGAGCTGTTTTTT. This translates into CASIAGRSRGGELFF.

This clone occurred a few times. The chain uses TRBV6-5 and TRBJ2-5, with 7 bases identical to TRBD1. Germline V gene data show CDR1 as MNHEY and CDR2 as SVGAGI. After removal of 4 bases from V and 2 bases from J, the junction contained 4 bases not matched to a gene. CDR3 length: 14 residues. The chain's CDR3 is CASSFGQAQETQYF. The CDR3 coding sequence is TGTGCCAGCAGTTTCGGACAGGCGCAAGAGACCCAGTACTTC.

V is TRBV5-1 and J is TRBJ1-6; no clear D. The CDR3 runs 14 residues. V was trimmed by 7 bases and J by 6 bases, leaving 14 bases between them. Germline V gene data show CDR1 as SGHRS and CDR2 as YFSETQ. The CDR3 DNA reads as TGCGCCAGCGGATTGGATCTTAGTAATTCACCCCTCCACTTT. Translation gives CASGLDLSNSPLHF.

The chain recombines TRBV6-5 with TRBJ1-1, with 7 bases lining up with TRBD1. The CDR3 loop spans 15 amino acids. With 2 bases clipped from V and 2 bases from J, the junction kept 5 bases outside the gene matches. Germline V gene sequence: CDR1 MNHEY, CDR2 SVGAGI. As DNA, the CDR3 is TGTGCCAGCAGTTACACCGGGACAGCCAACACTGAAGCTTTCTTT. It translates to CASSYTGTANTEAFF.

The chain employs TRBV6-5 and TRBJ2-3, with TRBD2 matching 10 bases. This CDR3 spans 15 amino acids. Germline CDR1 reads MNHEY; CDR2 reads SVGAGI. The CDR3 DNA reads TGTGCTGCGGGTAGCGGGGGGCTGAGCACAGATACGCAGTATTTT. It is translated as CAAGSGGLSTDTQYF.

The chain recombines TRBV15 with TRBJ1-2; D call uncertain. This CDR3 is built from 15 residues. The germline V gene has CDR1 LNHNV and CDR2 YYDKDF (reference sequence). V lost 0 bases, J lost 8 bases, and 16 bases lay in between. In DNA form, the CDR3 reads TGTGCCACCAGCAGAGATACCGGGTACGGATCCGGCTACACCTTC. Translated, it gives CATSRDTGYGSGYTF.

In its sample, this clone was seen a few times. This chain joins TRBV5-1 and TRBJ2-7, with TRBD1 matching 10 bases. V lost 6 bases and J lost 6; bases outside the gene matches: 9. This CDR3 spans 14 amino acids. The germline CDR1 and CDR2 sequences are SGHRS and YFSETQ. In DNA form, the CDR3 reads TGCGCCAGCACCGTGGGGACAGGGGTAGGCGAGCAGTACTTC. Translating it yields CASTVGTGVGEQYF.

This chain joins TRBV7-2 and TRBJ1-5; weak D call: TRBD1 (6 bases). Per germline, CDR1 SGHTA and CDR2 FQGNSA. The CDR3 is 15 amino acids. V was shortened by 5 bases and J by 3 bases, with 14 bases between the two germline ends. This CDR3 reads CASSQQTGNNQPQHF. For the CDR3, the DNA is TGTGCCAGCAGCCAACAAACAGGGAACAATCAGCCCCAGCATTTT.

With regard to this clone: The junction differs from germline at one of its ends, possibly a read error. CDR3 sequence (DNA): TGTGCTAGCAGCTTAGCTGGAGCAATACAAGAGACCCAGTACTTC. Protein sequence: CASSLAGAIQETQYF. The rearrangement links TRBV7-7 to TRBJ2-5; D is undetermined. CDR1 and CDR2 from the germline V gene are SSHAT and FNYEAQ (reference sequence). CDR3 length: 15 amino acids.

This sequence joins TRBV7-3 and TRBJ2-5, with TRBD1 matching 8 bases. Losses at the gene ends were 5 bases for V and 2 bases for J; bases not matched to a gene: 13. The CDR3 has 17 residues. In germline, CDR1 is SGHTA, CDR2 FQGTGA. Here the CDR3 reads CASSPTDRGATQETQYF. The CDR3 nucleotides read TGTGCCAGCAGCCCCACCGACAGGGGCGCGACTCAAGAGACCCAGTACTTC.

The genes are TRBV5-1 and TRBJ2-3, with 8 bases identical to TRBD2. Germline V gives CDR1 SGHRS, CDR2 YFSETQ. The V and J ends lost 1 base and 0 bases, in that order; junction bases with no gene match: 4. There are 16 residues in the CDR3. Here the CDR3 reads CASSLPGGRSTDTQYF. The CDR3 nucleotides read TGCGCCAGCAGCTTGCCGGGCGGGAGGAGCACAGATACGCAGTATTTT.